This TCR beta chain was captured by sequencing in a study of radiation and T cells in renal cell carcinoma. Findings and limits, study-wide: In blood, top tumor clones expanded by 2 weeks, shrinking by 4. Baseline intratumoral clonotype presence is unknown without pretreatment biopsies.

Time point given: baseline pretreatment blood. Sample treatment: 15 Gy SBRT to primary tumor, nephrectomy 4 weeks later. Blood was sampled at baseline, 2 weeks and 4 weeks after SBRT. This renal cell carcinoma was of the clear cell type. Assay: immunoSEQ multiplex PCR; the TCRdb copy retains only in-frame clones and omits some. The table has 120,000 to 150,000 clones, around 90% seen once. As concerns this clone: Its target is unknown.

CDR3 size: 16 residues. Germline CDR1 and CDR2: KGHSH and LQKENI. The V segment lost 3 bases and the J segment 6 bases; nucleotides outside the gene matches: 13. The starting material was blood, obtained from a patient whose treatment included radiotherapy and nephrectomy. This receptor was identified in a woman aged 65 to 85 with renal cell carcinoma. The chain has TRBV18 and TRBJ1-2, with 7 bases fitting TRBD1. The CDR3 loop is CASSPSVQQGRDGYTF. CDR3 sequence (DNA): TGTGCCAGCTCACCGTCGGTCCAACAGGGGAGGGATGGCTACACCTTC. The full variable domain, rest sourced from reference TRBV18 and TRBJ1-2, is NAGVMQNPRHLVRRRGQEARLRCSPMKGHSHVYWYRQLPEEGLKFMVYLQKENIIDESGMPKERFSAEFPKEGPSILRIQQVVRGDSAAYFCASSPSVQQGRDGYTFGSGTRLTVV.